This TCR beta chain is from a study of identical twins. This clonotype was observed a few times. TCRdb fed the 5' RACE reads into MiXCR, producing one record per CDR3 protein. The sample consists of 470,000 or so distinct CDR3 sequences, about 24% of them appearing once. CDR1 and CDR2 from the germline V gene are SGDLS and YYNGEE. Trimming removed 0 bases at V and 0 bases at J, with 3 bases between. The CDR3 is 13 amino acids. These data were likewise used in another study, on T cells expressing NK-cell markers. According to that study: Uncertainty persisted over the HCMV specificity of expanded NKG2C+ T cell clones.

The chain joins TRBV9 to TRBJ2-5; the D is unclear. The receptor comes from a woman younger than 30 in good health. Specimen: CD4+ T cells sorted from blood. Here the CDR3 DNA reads TGTGCCAGCAGCGTAGCCAACCAAGAGACCCAGTACTTC. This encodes CASSVANQETQYF.